One and the same sample provided the 28 T cell receptor beta chains below, sequenced in a study of T-cell memory formation after mild COVID-19. TCRdb used MiXCR to reprocess the 5' RACE reads, holding one entry per CDR3 protein. The sample comprises 250,000 to 300,000 distinct CDR3 sequences, roughly 8.2% of which are singletons, and roughly 23% rests with the top ten. The sample taken for sequencing was PBMCs or a T cell subset sorted from them (not recorded which). The receptors were sampled from a man aged 18 to 29 who had mild COVID-19 (a few samples of this study predate the infection). Cell type and time point are not known.

This clonotype occurred a few times. The chain recombines TRBV10-2 with TRBJ1-5; tentatively, D is TRBD1 (5 bases). This CDR3 is built from 14 residues. Germline V CDR1 and CDR2: WSHSY, SAAADI. V was clipped by 7 bases and J by 5 bases, with 15 bases between them. The CDR3 spells CASTSGRVDQPQHF. The CDR3 region has the DNA TGCGCCAGCACGTCAGGCAGGGTGGATCAGCCCCAGCATTTT.

There are many counts of this clonotype. V and J are TRBV29-1 and TRBJ2-1, with a tentative D call TRBD2 (5 bases). CDR3 size: 13 residues. V was cut by 6 bases and J by 1 base, with 10 bases left in between. The germline V gene encodes CDR1 SQVTM and CDR2 ANQGSEA. CDR3 region: CSVSTSSYNEQFF. The CDR3 coding sequence is TGCAGCGTCTCAACTAGTTCCTACAATGAGCAGTTCTTC.

This clonotype was seen a few times. The V call is TRBV25-1, the J call TRBJ2-3; D may correspond to TRBD1 or TRBD2 (5 bases each). The CDR3 has 17 amino acids. Germline CDR1 and CDR2: MGHDK and SYGVNS. The ends were cut back, 3 bases at V and 9 bases at J, with 25 bases in the middle. CDR3 region: CASSDPWPDGARETQYF. CDR3 bases: TGTGCCAGCAGTGATCCCTGGCCCGACGGGGCCCGGGAAACGCAGTATTTT.

This clonotype turned up a few times. The gene calls are TRBV9 and TRBJ1-3; no firm D call. Looked up from germline, CDR1 is SGDLS and CDR2 is YYNGEE. The CDR3 extends over 15 amino acids. V dropped 0 bases and J dropped 7 bases, with 14 bases sitting between them. CDR3 region: CASSVDVQSLNTIYF. CDR3 bases: TGTGCCAGCAGCGTAGACGTCCAGAGCCTTAACACCATATATTTT.

The sample holds a few counts of this clonotype. Here the CDR3 reads CASSLAPAGSNYGYTF. In DNA form, the CDR3 reads TGTGCCAGCAGCTTGGCCCCGGCCGGGAGCAACTATGGCTACACCTTC. The J gene is TRBJ1-2, the V gene TRBV5-5; D gene unclear. Germline V gene sequence: CDR1 SGHKS, CDR2 YYEKEE (reference sequence). The CDR3 totals 16 residues. Trimming removed 0 bases at V and 2 bases at J, with 14 bases between.

This clonotype has more than one count but fewer than ten. The V and J genes are TRBV10-3 and TRBJ2-5, with D possibly matching TRBD2 (5 bases). V lost 6 bases and J lost 4, with 12 bases in between. The length of the CDR3 is 13 residues. In germline, CDR1 is ENHRY, CDR2 SYGVKD. The CDR3 DNA is TGTGCCATCAGAAGGACTGTTCGAGAGACCCAGTACTTC. It encodes CAIRRTVRETQYF.

For the CDR3, the DNA is TGTGCCAGCAGGCCTGACAGGGGAGGTATGAATGAGCAGTTCTTC. It encodes CASRPDRGGMNEQFF. The chain recombines TRBV2 with TRBJ2-1, with 8 bases identical to TRBD1. The V segment lost 6 bases and the J segment 7 bases; nucleotides outside the gene matches: 11. The CDR3 sequence is 15 residues long. Germline V gene data show CDR1 as SNHLY and CDR2 as FYNNEI.

This clonotype appeared a few times. The chain combines TRBV7-8 with TRBJ1-2; a weak D match, TRBD1 (6 bases). Germline lookup yields CDR1 SGHVS and CDR2 FQNEAQ. The CDR3 spans 13 residues. Trimming pared 9 bases from V and 8 bases from J, leaving 19 bases between. The CDR3 coding sequence is TGTGCCAGTACAGACCCCGGGGGCGGCGGCTACACCTTC. Translated: CASTDPGGGGYTF.

This clonotype was seen ten or more times. V usage is TRBV6-1 and J usage is TRBJ2-5, with 9 bases matching TRBD2. CDR1 is MNHNS and CDR2 is SASEGT in the germline V gene. The junction had 6 bases not matched to a gene; V was cut back by 2 bases and J by 2 bases. The CDR3 has 16 residues. The DNA for the CDR3 is TGTGCCAGCAGTGAACTCGGCGGGGGGGGGCAAGAGACCCAGTACTTC. It is translated as CASSELGGGGQETQYF.

CDR3 DNA sequence: TGCGCCAGCAGCTTGGCCTTGGGGCTAGCCGGCGAGACCCAGTACTTC. Protein: CASSLALGLAGETQYF. The rearrangement links TRBV5-1 to TRBJ2-5, with D possibly being TRBD1 or TRBD2 (5 bases each). Germline loops: CDR1 SGHRS, CDR2 YFSETQ. V gave up 0 bases and J gave up 5 bases, with 17 bases separating them. This CDR3 comprises 16 residues.

The chain recombines TRBV24-1 with TRBJ1-2; a possible D gene is TRBD1 (6 bases). The V gene's germline CDR1 is KGHDR and CDR2 SFDVKD. Trimming removed 9 bases at V and 5 bases at J, with 21 bases between. The CDR3 runs to 15 residues. The CDR3 spells CATHLVLGGIYGYTF. CDR3 in DNA: TGTGCCACCCACCTAGTTTTAGGGGGTATTTATGGCTACACCTTC.

This clonotype has just a few counts. The CDR3 loop is CASSQSGQKLFF. In nucleotides, the CDR3 is TGTGCCAGCAGCCAGTCTGGTCAAAAACTGTTTTTT. The V and J genes are TRBV4-2 and TRBJ1-4; D is unresolved. In germline, CDR1 is LGHNA, CDR2 YNFKEQ. This CDR3 comprises 12 residues. V lost 3 bases, J lost 9 bases, and 8 bases lay in between.

This clonotype came up many times. The rearrangement uses TRBV12-3 or TRBV12-4 and TRBJ2-1; TRBD1 might be the D (6 bases). The CDR3 has 14 amino acids. V gave up 5 bases and J gave up 9 bases, with 17 bases separating them. The CDR3 here is CASSETGTYGEQFF. In nucleotides, the CDR3 is TGTGCCAGCAGTGAGACAGGAACCTACGGTGAGCAGTTCTTC.

This clonotype was recorded at least ten times. The V gene is TRBV7-9, the J gene TRBJ2-3; D remains unclear. Germline lookup yields CDR1 SEHNR and CDR2 FQNEAQ (reference sequence). There are 14 residues in the CDR3. V was cut by 1 base and J by 2 bases, with 7 bases left in between. The CDR3 nucleotides are TGTGCCAGCAGCTTAGTTTTTATCACAGATACGCAGTATTTT. Translation gives CASSLVFITDTQYF. Complete variable domain (other parts from reference TRBV7-9 and TRBJ2-3): DTGVSQNPRHKITKRGQNVTFRCDPISEHNRLYWYRQTLGQGPEFLTYFQNEAQLEKSRLLSDRFSAERPKGSFSTLEIQRTEQGDSAMYLCASSLVFITDTQYFGPGTRLTVL.

The sample holds a few counts of this clonotype. J is TRBJ2-1 and V is TRBV6-2 or TRBV6-3; 12 nucleotides line up with TRBD2. Germline V gives CDR1 MNHEY, CDR2 SVGEGT. The ends lost 2 bases at V and 12 bases at J; junction bases unmatched: 8. CDR3 length equals 15 residues. In DNA, the CDR3 is TGTGCCAGCAGTTACCCCGGGACTAGCGGGTCTGGGCAGTTCTTC. Its translation is CASSYPGTSGSGQFF.

This clonotype has ten or more counts. The rearrangement links TRBV7-9 to TRBJ1-1; no firm D call. CDR3 length equals 12 residues. In germline, CDR1 is SEHNR, CDR2 FQNEAQ (reference sequence). V shed 3 bases and J shed 6 bases, with 8 bases lying between them. CDR3 bases: TGTGCCAGCAGCTTGGTTCCGTCTGAAGCTTTCTTT. It specifies CASSLVPSEAFF.

This clonotype has only a few counts. The V call is TRBV28, the J call TRBJ1-5; D is ambiguous. CDR1 is MDHEN and CDR2 is SYDVKM in the germline V gene. The CDR3 length is 12 residues. The germline V and J ends were trimmed by 9 bases and 9 bases, with 15 bases remaining between them. In nucleotides, the CDR3 is TGTGCCAGTTCGGCGGGCTTTCGGCCCCAGCATTTT. It yields the protein CASSAGFRPQHF.

This clonotype was seen more than once but under ten times. The chain recombines TRBV10-3 with TRBJ1-1, with no clear D. The germline V and J ends were trimmed by 2 bases and 0 bases, with 4 bases remaining between them. This CDR3 comprises 13 residues. Per germline, CDR1 ENHRY and CDR2 SYGVKD. Written as DNA, the CDR3 is TGTGCCATCAGTGAGGATTTGAACACTGAAGCTTTCTTT. This codes for CAISEDLNTEAFF.

This clonotype was counted at least ten times. DNA of the CDR3: TGTGCCAGCAGCGTGACTAGCGGGGGAACAGAGACCCAGTACTTC. Translation gives CASSVTSGGTETQYF. The rearrangement uses TRBV7-6 and TRBJ2-5; TRBD2 matches at 12 bases. Germline CDR1 reads SGHVS; CDR2 reads FNYEAQ. Unmatched junction bases numbered 5, after V lost 5 bases and J lost 4 bases. The CDR3 is 15 amino acids.

This clonotype was counted a few times. V is TRBV7-2 and J is TRBJ2-7; 7 positions match TRBD1. Trimming at V came to 1 base and at J to 2 bases, leaving 5 bases not matched to a gene. The CDR3 totals 15 residues. Looked up from germline, CDR1 is SGHTA and CDR2 is FQGNSA. CDR3 amino acids: CASSLDVGTAYEQYF. The CDR3 region has the DNA TGTGCCAGCAGCTTAGATGTTGGGACAGCCTACGAGCAGTACTTC.

This clonotype has a handful of counts. The chain recombines TRBV18 with TRBJ2-1; perhaps D is TRBD1 or TRBD2 (5 bases each). The CDR3 consists of 15 residues. CDR1 KGHSH and CDR2 LQKENI come from the germline V gene. Trimming pared 2 bases from V and 5 bases from J, leaving 13 bases between. The CDR3 is CASSPIKRGDNEQFF. DNA of the CDR3: TGTGCCAGCTCACCAATTAAGAGGGGTGACAATGAGCAGTTCTTC.

The chain is built from TRBV5-1 and TRBJ1-1; 9 bases are a match to TRBD1. V lost 4 bases to trimming and J lost 0 bases; unmatched junction nucleotides: 22. CDR1 is SGHRS and CDR2 is YFSETQ in the germline V gene. The CDR3 has 21 amino acids. In nucleotides, the CDR3 is TGCGCCAGCAGCCTCCTCGTTACAGGGGGCTTCATAGAGACCCTGAACACTGAAGCTTTCTTT. Translated, it gives CASSLLVTGGFIETLNTEAFF.

This clonotype was observed many times. The chain employs TRBV5-1 and TRBJ2-7; possible D gene TRBD1, 6 bases. CDR3 size: 14 residues. The germline gives CDR1 SGHRS, CDR2 YFSETQ. V dropped 5 bases and J dropped 1 base, with 13 bases sitting between them. The CDR3 loop reads CASRQGGVSYEQYF. The DNA of the CDR3 is TGCGCCAGCAGACAGGGCGGCGTATCCTACGAGCAGTACTTC.

The chain couples TRBV19 to TRBJ1-5; D remains ambiguous. The V end was cut by 9 bases, the J end by 2 bases, with 14 bases between. The CDR3 loop spans 14 amino acids. Germline-derived CDR1 and CDR2 are LNHDA and SQIVND (reference sequence). The CDR3 DNA reads TGTGCCAGCATGTCGGGTATTGGCAATCAGCCCCAGCATTTT. This translates into CASMSGIGNQPQHF.

CDR3 amino acids: CATRGLVRDTQYF. CDR3 nucleotide sequence: TGTGCCACACGGGGACTAGTGAGGGATACGCAGTATTTT. This sequence joins TRBV6-1 and TRBJ2-3; 8 bases are a match to TRBD2. Trimming took 10 bases from V and 6 from J; bases not matched to a gene: 9. This CDR3 is built from 13 residues. Germline-derived CDR1 and CDR2 are MNHNS and SASEGT.

This clonotype was recorded a few times. The genes are TRBV7-6 and TRBJ2-7; 8 bases are shared with TRBD1. Per the germline V gene, CDR1 is SGHVS and CDR2 is FNYEAQ. With 5 bases clipped from V and 5 bases from J, the junction kept 11 bases outside the gene matches. The CDR3 has 15 residues. CDR3 nucleotides: TGTGCCAGCAGCCCCCGGGACAGGCCCATAGACGAGCAGTACTTC. This gives the protein CASSPRDRPIDEQYF.

The chain couples TRBV12-3 or TRBV12-4 to TRBJ1-2; unclear D gene. V was cut by 3 bases and J by 5 bases, with 10 bases left in between. This CDR3 spans 13 amino acids. Here the CDR3 reads CASSFSTAYGYTF. CDR3 nucleotide sequence: TGTGCCAGCAGTTTTTCTACGGCATATGGCTACACCTTC.

The gene calls are TRBV5-5 and TRBJ1-1; possible D gene TRBD1, 5 bases. CDR3 length equals 13 residues. V lost 2 bases and J 6 bases, leaving 11 bases between the germline ends. Germline V lookup: CDR1 SGHKS, CDR2 YYEKEE (reference sequence). The CDR3 sequence: CASSFQGGAEAFF. The CDR3 coding sequence is TGTGCCAGCAGCTTTCAGGGAGGAGCTGAAGCTTTCTTT.